This record concerns one T cell receptor beta chain sequence. Its cognate antigen is unknown. Amplification used 60 Vbeta primers and 13 Jbeta primers. Here immunoSEQ multiplex PCR was the method, and the copy in TCRdb shows in-frame clones only, minus some. The data show about 200,000 clones, approximately 80% seen once. This entry is derived from a study of cytomegalovirus exposure and HLA in healthy donors. The CDR3 is 15 residues long. Germline CDR1 SNHLY, CDR2 FYNNEI. The J segment lost 0 bases and the V segment lost 8 bases, leaving 6 bases of the junction unmatched. Study-level findings and limits: As was reported, the HLA-A and HLA-B alleles of most subjects were accurately predicted from TCR beta sequences. According to a later analysis, donors in an Asian-associated ancestry cluster reportedly had fewer N-insertions than the roughly 640-donor mean.

Sequencing was carried out using PBMCs. The V and J genes are TRBV2 and TRBJ2-3, with 9 bases identical to TRBD2. This receptor was identified in a boy younger than 10 in good health and CMV-seronegative. Here the CDR3 reads CASSEAGGSTDTQYF. CDR3 bases: TGTGCCAGCTCAGAAGCGGGGGGAAGCACAGATACGCAGTATTTT.